This TCR beta chain was obtained from a study of blood T cells in healthy people across ages. Study-level points and caveats: Per million T cells, TCR beta diversity dropped roughly linearly as age increased. More naive CD4+ cells and higher diversity marked long-lived donors relative to aged donors.

The use of a sample-barcoded 5' primer and a J-beta primer mix characterized a second PCR of roughly 7 to 11 cycles. TCRdb re-called the 5' RACE reads with MiXCR, one entry per CDR3 protein. The sample lists 780,000 or so distinct CDR3 sequences; roughly 25% were seen once. The CDR3 length is 15 residues. From germline, CDR1 is SGHRS and CDR2 YFSETQ. Trimming took 0 bases from V and 6 from J, leaving 13 bases between them. As for this clonotype: The antigen is not known.

In addition, the sample was reused for a study of T cells of mothers and their children. According to that study: Researchers report slightly higher, though non-significant, overlap in related mother-child pairs than in unrelated pairs.

This chain connects TRBV5-1 to TRBJ2-1; possible D gene TRBD2, 6 bases. Source material: blood. The TCR originated in a boy aged 5-17 years in good health. CDR3 residues: CASSLAAGLSNEQFF. CDR3 nucleotides: TGCGCCAGCAGCTTGGCCGCGGGACTTTCCAATGAGCAGTTCTTC.